These 13 T cell receptor beta chains came from one sample sequenced in a study of OX40 agonist ivuxolimab in advanced cancers. Clones were sequenced by immunoSEQ multiplex PCR, and TCRdb holds only the in-frame ones, with some missing. Of 8,500 to 14,000 clones in the sample, over 80% were seen once. The specimen was CD4+ or CD8+ T cells sorted from blood, collected in a trial of the OX40 agonist ivuxolimab. The receptors originated from an adult with an advanced solid tumor such as melanoma, head and neck, liver or kidney cancer.

This clone was observed a few times. The V gene is TRBV7-9, the J gene TRBJ2-7; 7 bases are shared with TRBD2. Germline V gene data show CDR1 as SEHNR and CDR2 as FQNEAQ (reference sequence). V shed 7 bases and J 3 bases; nucleotides not matched to a gene: 3. This CDR3 comprises 12 residues. CDR3 sequence: CASTRTSYEQYF. The CDR3 DNA follows: TGTGCCAGCACCCGGACTAGCTACGAGCAGTACTTC.

To note about this clone: Other DNA sequences in this specimen translate into the identical CDR3. V is TRBV18 and J is TRBJ2-3, with 10 positions matching TRBD1. J gave up 6 bases and V 3 bases, and 3 bases lay outside the gene matches. Germline assignment: CDR1 KGHSH and CDR2 LQKENI. The CDR3 has 14 amino acids. The CDR3 DNA sequence: TGTGCCAGCTCACCGGGACAGGGGACGGATACGCAGTATTTT. Translation gives CASSPGQGTDTQYF.

In DNA form, the CDR3 reads TGTGCCAGCAGTGGTCTAGCGGGAGTATACGAGCAGTACTTC. Amino acids: CASSGLAGVYEQYF. V gene TRBV27 combines with J gene TRBJ2-7, with 10 bases matching TRBD2. J gave up 4 bases and V 5 bases, and 5 bases lay outside the gene matches. The germline CDR1 and CDR2 sequences are MNHEY and SMNVEV (reference sequence). The length of the CDR3 is 14 residues.

The chain combines TRBV6-4 with TRBJ1-5; possibly TRBD1 for D (6 bases). CDR1 and CDR2 from the germline V gene are MRHNA and SNTAGT. The CDR3 is 13 residues long. V lost 4 bases to trimming and J lost 3 bases, with 7 bases between them. CDR3 in amino acids: CASSVGANQPQHF. For the CDR3, the DNA is TGTGCCAGCAGTGTGGGGGCCAATCAGCCCCAGCATTTT.

This chain joins TRBV13 and TRBJ1-3; D unclear. Germline CDR1 is PRHDT and CDR2 is FYEKMQ (reference sequence). CDR3 length: 15 residues. V was trimmed by 8 bases and J by 2 bases, leaving 16 bases between them. The CDR3 nucleotides read TGTGCCAGCCGTTACTCAAGGTCCCCTGGAAACACCATATATTTT. This codes for CASRYSRSPGNTIYF. Combining the CDR3 with reference TRBV13 and TRBJ1-3 gives the whole variable domain AAGVIQSPRHLIKEKRETATLKCYPIPRHDTVYWYQQGPGQDPQFLISFYEKMQSDKGSIPDRFSAQQFSDYHSELNMSSLELGDSALYFCASRYSRSPGNTIYFGEGSWLTVV.

This clone came up a few times. This sequence joins TRBV7-6 and TRBJ1-1; unclear D gene. The V gene lost 4 bases and the J gene lost 2 bases, with 5 bases spanning the gap. Looked up from germline, CDR1 is SGHVS and CDR2 is FNYEAQ. The CDR3 runs to 12 residues. This CDR3 is CASSSINTEAFF. The CDR3 nucleotides are TGTGCCAGCAGCTCGATCAACACTGAAGCTTTCTTT.

The J gene is TRBJ1-6, the V gene TRBV2, with a weak D call TRBD1 (6 bases). The V and J ends lost 6 bases and 7 bases respectively, with 10 bases between them. The CDR3 runs to 13 residues. Germline values: CDR1 SNHLY, CDR2 FYNNEI. Here the CDR3 DNA reads TGTGCCAGCAGAACAGGGATCAATTCACCCCTCCACTTT. Amino acids: CASRTGINSPLHF.

Only a few counts were recorded for this clone. This chain uses TRBV19 with TRBJ2-6; tentative D call: TRBD1 (6 bases). The length of the CDR3 is 22 residues. CDR1 and CDR2 from the germline V gene are LNHDA and SQIVND (reference sequence). Trimming shortened V by 4 bases and J by 0 bases, and 28 bases separated the two germline ends. The CDR3 sequence is CASSTIPPTGFHSRSGANVLTF. CDR3 DNA: TGTGCCAGTAGTACGATCCCCCCCACAGGGTTTCATTCCCGCTCTGGGGCCAACGTCCTGACTTTC.

J is TRBJ1-5 and V is TRBV29-1; possible D gene TRBD1, 6 bases. V shed 8 bases and J shed 7 bases, with 21 bases lying between them. Germline CDR1 is SQVTM and CDR2 is ANQGSEA. The CDR3 has 14 amino acids. CDR3 sequence (DNA): TGCAGCCCCAGCCGGGGGGCCCGGGTCCAGCCCCAGCATTTT. Amino acids: CSPSRGARVQPQHF. Variable domain in full (rest from reference TRBV29-1 and TRBJ1-5): SAVISQKPSRDICQRGTSLTIQCQVDSQVTMMFWYRQQPGQSLTLIATANQGSEATYESGFVIDKFPISRPNLTFSTLTVSNMSPEDSSIYLCSPSRGARVQPQHFGDGTRLSIL.

The chain carries TRBV7-9 and TRBJ2-7; D ambiguous. The CDR3 has 15 residues. V lost 5 bases and J 1 base, leaving 15 bases between the germline ends. Germline-derived CDR1 and CDR2 are SEHNR and FQNEAQ (reference sequence). The CDR3 region has the DNA TGTGCCAGCAGCCCCCAGACCCATTGGTCCTACGAGCAGTACTTC. It is translated as CASSPQTHWSYEQYF.

The chain has TRBV5-1 and TRBJ2-7; no clear D. The ends were cut back, 6 bases at V and 6 bases at J, with 10 bases in the middle. Germline V gene data show CDR1 as SGHRS and CDR2 as YFSETQ. This CDR3 comprises 11 residues. CDR3 DNA: TGCGCCAGCACCCCCCCCGGCGAGCAGTACTTC. It codes for CASTPPGEQYF.

The J gene is TRBJ2-7, the V gene TRBV11-3; D gene unclear. V was cut by 4 bases and J by 3 bases, with 10 bases left in between. This CDR3 contains 13 residues. Looked up from germline, CDR1 is SGHNT and CDR2 is YENEEA. The CDR3 sequence: CASSSGWGYEQYF. The CDR3, as DNA: TGTGCCAGCAGCTCCGGATGGGGCTACGAGCAGTACTTC.

This clone has just one count. CDR3 residues: CALPGGGYTDTQYF. The CDR3 bases are TGTGCCTTACCTGGCGGGGGGTACACAGATACGCAGTATTTT. The rearrangement links TRBV7-9 to TRBJ2-3; 8 bases fit TRBD2. The length of the CDR3 is 14 residues. Germline CDR1 and CDR2: SEHNR and FQNEAQ (reference sequence). Trimming took 11 bases from V and 2 from J; bases not matched to a gene: 9.